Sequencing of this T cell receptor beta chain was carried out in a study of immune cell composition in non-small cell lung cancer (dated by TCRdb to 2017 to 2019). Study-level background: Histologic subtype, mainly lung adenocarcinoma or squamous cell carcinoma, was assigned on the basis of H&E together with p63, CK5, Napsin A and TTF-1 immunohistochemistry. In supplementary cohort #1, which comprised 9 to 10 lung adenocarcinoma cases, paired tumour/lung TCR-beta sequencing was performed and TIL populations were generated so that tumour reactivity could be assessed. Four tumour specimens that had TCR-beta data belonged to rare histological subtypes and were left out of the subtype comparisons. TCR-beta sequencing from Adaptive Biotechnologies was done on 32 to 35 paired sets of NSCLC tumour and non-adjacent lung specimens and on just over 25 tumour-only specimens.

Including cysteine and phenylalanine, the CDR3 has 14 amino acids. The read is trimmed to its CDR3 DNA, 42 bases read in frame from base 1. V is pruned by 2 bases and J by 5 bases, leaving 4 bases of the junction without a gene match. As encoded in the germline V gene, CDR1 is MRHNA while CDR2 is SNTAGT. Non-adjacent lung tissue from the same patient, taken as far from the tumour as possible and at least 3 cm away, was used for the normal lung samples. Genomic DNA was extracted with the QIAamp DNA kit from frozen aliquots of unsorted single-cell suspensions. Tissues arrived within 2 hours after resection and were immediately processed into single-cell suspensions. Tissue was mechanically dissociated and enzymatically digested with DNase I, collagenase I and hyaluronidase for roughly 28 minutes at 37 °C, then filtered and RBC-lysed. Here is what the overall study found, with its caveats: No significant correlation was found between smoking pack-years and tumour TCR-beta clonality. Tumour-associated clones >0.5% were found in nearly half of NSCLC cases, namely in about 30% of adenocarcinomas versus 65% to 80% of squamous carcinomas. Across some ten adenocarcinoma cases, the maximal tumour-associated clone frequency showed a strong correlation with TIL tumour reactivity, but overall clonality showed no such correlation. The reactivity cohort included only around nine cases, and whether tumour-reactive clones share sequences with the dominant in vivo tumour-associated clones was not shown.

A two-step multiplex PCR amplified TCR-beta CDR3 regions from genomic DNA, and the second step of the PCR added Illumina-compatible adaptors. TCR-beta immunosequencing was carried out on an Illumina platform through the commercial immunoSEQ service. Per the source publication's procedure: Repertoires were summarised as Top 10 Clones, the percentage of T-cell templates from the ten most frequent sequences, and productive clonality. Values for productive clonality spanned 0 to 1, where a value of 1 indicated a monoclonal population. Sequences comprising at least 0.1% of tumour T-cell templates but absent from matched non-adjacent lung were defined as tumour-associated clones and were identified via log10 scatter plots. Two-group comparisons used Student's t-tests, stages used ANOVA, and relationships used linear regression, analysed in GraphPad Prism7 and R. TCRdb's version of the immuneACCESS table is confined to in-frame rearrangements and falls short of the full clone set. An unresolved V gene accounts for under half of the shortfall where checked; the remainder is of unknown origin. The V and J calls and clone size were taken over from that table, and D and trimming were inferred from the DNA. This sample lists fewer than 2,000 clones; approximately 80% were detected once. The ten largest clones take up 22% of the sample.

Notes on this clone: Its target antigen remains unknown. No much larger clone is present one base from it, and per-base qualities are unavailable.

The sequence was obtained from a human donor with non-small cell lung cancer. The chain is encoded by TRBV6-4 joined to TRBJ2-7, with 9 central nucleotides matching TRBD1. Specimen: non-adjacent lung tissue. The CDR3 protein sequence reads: CASSDGDRAHEQYF. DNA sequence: TGTGCCAGCAGTGACGGGGACAGGGCCCACGAGCAGTACTTC.